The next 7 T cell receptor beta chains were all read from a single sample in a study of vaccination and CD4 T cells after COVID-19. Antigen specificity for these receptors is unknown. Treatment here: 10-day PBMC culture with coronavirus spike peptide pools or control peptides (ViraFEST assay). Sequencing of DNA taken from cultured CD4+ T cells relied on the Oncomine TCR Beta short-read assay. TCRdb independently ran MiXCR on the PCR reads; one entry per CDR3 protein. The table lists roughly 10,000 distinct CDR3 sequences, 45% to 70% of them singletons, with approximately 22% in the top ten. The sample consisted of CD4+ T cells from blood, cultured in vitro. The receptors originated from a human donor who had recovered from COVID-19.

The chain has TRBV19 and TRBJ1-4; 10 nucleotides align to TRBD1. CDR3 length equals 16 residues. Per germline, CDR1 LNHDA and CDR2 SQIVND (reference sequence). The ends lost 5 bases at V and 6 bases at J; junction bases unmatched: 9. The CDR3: CASSPSLTGGYEKLFF. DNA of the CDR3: TGTGCCAGTAGTCCCTCCTTGACAGGGGGCTATGAAAAACTGTTTTTT.

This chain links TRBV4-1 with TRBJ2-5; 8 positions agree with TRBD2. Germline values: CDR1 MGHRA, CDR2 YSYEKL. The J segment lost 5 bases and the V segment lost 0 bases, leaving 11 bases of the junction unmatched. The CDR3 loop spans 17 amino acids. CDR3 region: CASSQDRPAGAGETQYF. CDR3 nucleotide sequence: TGCGCCAGCAGCCAAGATAGGCCAGCGGGGGCCGGGGAGACCCAGTACTTC.

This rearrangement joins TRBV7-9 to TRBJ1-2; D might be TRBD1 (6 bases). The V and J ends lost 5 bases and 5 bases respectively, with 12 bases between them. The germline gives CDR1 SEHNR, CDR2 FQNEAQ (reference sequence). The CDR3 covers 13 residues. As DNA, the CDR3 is TGTGCCAGCAGCCGTACAGGGAATTATGGCTACACCTTC. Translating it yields CASSRTGNYGYTF.

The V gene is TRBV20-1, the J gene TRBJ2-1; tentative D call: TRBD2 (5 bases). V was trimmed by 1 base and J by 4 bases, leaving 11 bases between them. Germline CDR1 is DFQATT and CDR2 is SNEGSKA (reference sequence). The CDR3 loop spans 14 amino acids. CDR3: CSARVPGMYNEQFF. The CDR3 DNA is TGCAGTGCTAGAGTTCCCGGGATGTACAATGAGCAGTTCTTC.

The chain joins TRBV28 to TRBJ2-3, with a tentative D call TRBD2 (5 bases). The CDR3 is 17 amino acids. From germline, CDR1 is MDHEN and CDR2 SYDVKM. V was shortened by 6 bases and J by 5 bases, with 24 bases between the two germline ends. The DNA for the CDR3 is TGTGCCAGCAGCTCCGTCCTGGTGCAACCCCGGGGAGATACGCAGTATTTT. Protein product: CASSSVLVQPRGDTQYF. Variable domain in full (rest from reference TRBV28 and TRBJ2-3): DVKVTQSSRYLVKRTGEKVFLECVQDMDHENMFWYRQDPGLGLRLIYFSYDVKMKEKGDIPEGYSVSREKKERFSLILESASTNQTSMYLCASSSVLVQPRGDTQYFGPGTRLTVL.

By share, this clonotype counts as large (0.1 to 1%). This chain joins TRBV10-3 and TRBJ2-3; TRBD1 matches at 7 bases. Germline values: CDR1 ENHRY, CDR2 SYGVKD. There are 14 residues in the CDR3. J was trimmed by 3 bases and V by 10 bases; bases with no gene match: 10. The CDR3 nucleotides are TGTGCCACCCAACAGGGGTTAGGGACAGATACGCAGTATTTT. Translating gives CATQQGLGTDTQYF.

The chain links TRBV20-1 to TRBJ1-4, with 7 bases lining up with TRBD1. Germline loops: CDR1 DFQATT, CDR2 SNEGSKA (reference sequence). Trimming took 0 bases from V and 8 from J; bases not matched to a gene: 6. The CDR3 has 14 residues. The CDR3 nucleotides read TGCAGTGCTAGAGATCGACAGGGTTGGGAAAAACTGTTTTTT. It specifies CSARDRQGWEKLFF.